This T cell receptor (beta chain) was retrieved from a study of beta chain features in type 1 diabetes. The V end lost 0 bases, the J end lost 2 bases, and 10 bases lay between the germline ends. The CDR3 runs to 15 residues. Germline CDR1 reads LGHNA; CDR2 reads YNFKEQ. The sequenced template was cDNA made from the entire isolated RNA. The average output of naive, central memory and regulatory T cell samples was approximately 3.8 million reads. Here immunoSEQ multiplex PCR was the method, and the copy in TCRdb shows in-frame clones only, minus some. The sample holds more than 95,000 clones; about 26% are singletons and the top ten take 0.5% to 0.55%. A few counts support this clone. What it recognizes is unknown. Study outcomes and limitations: Although PCR might favor shorter templates, it would do so equally in patients and controls. Sampled from patients, naive, central memory and Treg TCRB repertoires appeared more similar than those sampled from healthy donors. The study found moderately but significantly shorter TCRB CDR3s in all four CD4+ subsets of Type 1 diabetes patients.

Sequencing input: central memory CD4+ T cells from blood. The sequence was collected from a woman aged 18-29 years with type 1 diabetes. This rearrangement joins TRBV4-2 to TRBJ1-1; TRBD1 might be the D (5 bases). CDR3 sequence reads: CASSQDTGINTEAFF. CDR3 in DNA: TGTGCCAGCAGCCAAGATACAGGTATAAACACTGAAGCTTTCTTT.